Listed here is a single T cell receptor (beta chain). As yet, its antigen is unknown. This sample was taken from a study of cytomegalovirus exposure and HLA in healthy donors. It was with 60 Vbeta and 13 Jbeta primers that the PCR ran. Here immunoSEQ multiplex PCR was the method, and the copy in TCRdb shows in-frame clones only, minus some. This sample carries roughly 120,000 clones, roughly 82% of them seen once, and the ten largest clones take approximately 11%. General study findings and limits: CMV serostatus alone was available as immune exposure information. It was confirmed in vitro that a few of the CMV-associated chains were specific for CMV antigens. The classifier, whose performance was assessed in both the original and validation cohorts, reportedly diagnosed cytomegalovirus status with high specificity and sensitivity. Presence/absence analyses assumed roughly uniform sequencing depth across donors, which may not hold.

V dropped 0 bases and J dropped 2; count of bases not matched to a gene: 8. Germline CDR1 and CDR2: LGHNT and FRNRAP. This CDR3 is built from 17 residues. The chain links TRBV12-5 to TRBJ2-3; 7 positions match TRBD2. This TCR was recovered from a male donor in good health and CMV-seropositive. Input material: PBMCs. The CDR3 coding sequence is TGTGCTAGTGGTTTGGTAACGGGGGGAGGGTACACAGATACGCAGTATTTT. It yields the protein CASGLVTGGGYTDTQYF.